These 13 T cell receptor beta chains originate from one sample sequenced in a study of T cell responses to AZD1222 COVID-19 vaccine. TCRdb keeps only in-frame clones here, not all; method: immunoSEQ multiplex PCR. The data show 150,000 to 200,000 clones, with approximately 91% seen just once and around 1.9% held by the top ten. The material was peripheral blood, obtained 28 days after the second AZD1222 dose. These receptors were obtained from an adult who received the AZD1222 COVID-19 vaccine.

This chain connects TRBV7-8 to TRBJ2-5; D may be TRBD1 (5 bases). The CDR3 runs 14 residues. V gave up 5 bases and J gave up 10 bases, with 20 bases separating them. Germline values: CDR1 SGHVS, CDR2 FQNEAQ. CDR3 sequence (DNA): TGTGCCAGCAGCCGCGACAGCCCCTGGATGGGCCAGTACTTC. It is translated as CASSRDSPWMGQYF.

The chain is built from TRBV9 and TRBJ2-2; TRBD1 matches 9 bases. The CDR3 is 21 amino acids. The ends lost 4 bases at V and 3 bases at J; junction bases unmatched: 22. Germline V gene data show CDR1 as SGDLS and CDR2 as YYNGEE. CDR3 nucleotide sequence: TGTGCCAGCAGCCCAGTCGGGGCGGGAAGGGGACAGGGCAGTGACACCGGGGAGCTGTTTTTT. It translates to CASSPVGAGRGQGSDTGELFF. The full variable domain, completed using reference TRBV9 and TRBJ2-2, is DSGVTQTPKHLITATGQRVTLRCSPRSGDLSVYWYQQSLDQGLQFLIQYYNGEERAKGNILERFSAQQFPDLHSELNLSSLELGDSALYFCASSPVGAGRGQGSDTGELFFGEGSRLTVL.

The chain combines TRBV4-1 with TRBJ1-4; the D is unclear. The CDR3 is 17 amino acids. The germline CDR1 and CDR2 sequences are MGHRA and YSYEKL. Trimming left V 0 bases short and J 4 bases short, with 15 bases between. CDR3 DNA sequence: TGCGCCAGCAGCCAAGATCGTAGCACGTATATTAATGAAAAACTGTTTTTT. Encoded protein: CASSQDRSTYINEKLFF.

J is TRBJ2-3 and V is TRBV19; D remains ambiguous. Germline loops: CDR1 LNHDA, CDR2 SQIVND (reference sequence). CDR3 length: 15 residues. The ends were cut back, 4 bases at V and 6 bases at J, with 17 bases in the middle. As DNA, the CDR3 is TGTGCCAGTAGTAATTGGGGAATCAGCAGGGATACGCAGTATTTT. Amino acid sequence: CASSNWGISRDTQYF.

The gene calls are TRBV5-1 and TRBJ2-7, with TRBD2 as a possible D gene (6 bases). Per germline, CDR1 SGHRS and CDR2 YFSETQ. The V gene lost 0 bases and the J gene lost 4 bases, with 11 bases spanning the gap. CDR3 length: 14 residues. CDR3 amino acids: CASSLAAGRYEQYF. In DNA form, the CDR3 reads TGCGCCAGCAGCTTGGCGGCAGGGAGGTACGAGCAGTACTTC.

The chain combines TRBV19 with TRBJ1-4; D possibly corresponds to TRBD1 (6 bases). CDR3 length: 17 amino acids. The ends were cut back, 7 bases at V and 0 bases at J, with 18 bases in the middle. From germline, CDR1 is LNHDA and CDR2 SQIVND (reference sequence). In DNA form, the CDR3 reads TGTGCCAGTACTCTTGGAGGGGGTCGTGCAACTAATGAAAAACTGTTTTTT. Amino acid sequence: CASTLGGGRATNEKLFF.

V and J are TRBV3-1 (or the pseudogene TRBV3-2) and TRBJ1-5, with D unclear. The CDR3 runs to 15 residues. V was pared by 4 bases and J by 7 bases, with 17 bases between. CDR1 LGHDT and CDR2 YNNKEL come from the germline V gene (reference sequence). The CDR3 reads CASSPFTGIGQPQHF. The DNA of the CDR3 is TGTGCCAGCAGCCCCTTTACGGGGATAGGCCAGCCCCAGCATTTT.

The rearrangement joins TRBV30 to TRBJ1-1; 7 bases fit TRBD1. Germline V gives CDR1 GTSNPN, CDR2 SVGIG (reference sequence). The CDR3 contains 14 residues. J lost 1 base, V lost 4 bases, and 6 bases had no gene match. CDR3 sequence: CAWTPRGPNTEAFF. In nucleotides, the CDR3 is TGTGCCTGGACCCCGAGGGGGCCGAACACTGAAGCTTTCTTT.

The CDR3 region has the DNA TGTGCCAGCAGGCTCGGGGGGAGCGGGAGTCCTCGTACGCAGTATTTT. Amino acid sequence: CASRLGGSGSPRTQYF. The chain employs TRBV7-9 and TRBJ2-3; 8 nucleotides line up with TRBD2. The CDR3 spans 16 residues. Per the germline V gene, CDR1 is SEHNR and CDR2 is FQNEAQ (reference sequence). With V trimmed by 6 bases and J by 8 bases, 16 bases remained unmatched.

The chain employs TRBV5-1 and TRBJ2-1; 11 nucleotides agree with TRBD2. This CDR3 has 16 residues. V lost 3 bases, J lost 5 bases, and 7 bases stayed unmatched. Germline lookup yields CDR1 SGHRS and CDR2 YFSETQ. CDR3 protein: CASSSGGTSGNNEQFF. The CDR3 bases are TGCGCCAGCAGCTCCGGGGGGACTAGCGGTAACAATGAGCAGTTCTTC. Full variable domain (rest looked up from reference TRBV5-1 and TRBJ2-1): KAGVTQTPRYLIKTRGQQVTLSCSPISGHRSVSWYQQTPGQGLQFLFEYFSETQRNKGNFPGRFSGRQFSNSRSEMNVSTLELGDSALYLCASSSGGTSGNNEQFFGPGTRLTVL.

The V gene is TRBV28, the J gene TRBJ1-5; no definite D call. Per the germline V gene, CDR1 is MDHEN and CDR2 is SYDVKM. The V end lost 2 bases, the J end lost 1 base, and 9 bases lay between the germline ends. The CDR3 runs to 15 residues. CDR3 bases: TGTGCCAGCAGTTTAGCTCAGGCAAGCAATCAGCCCCAGCATTTT. It codes for CASSLAQASNQPQHF.

J is TRBJ1-3 and V is TRBV27; no clear D gene. V was clipped by 2 bases and J by 0 bases, with 8 bases between them. The CDR3 has 15 amino acids. The germline V gene has CDR1 MNHEY and CDR2 SMNVEV (reference sequence). DNA for the CDR3: TGTGCCAGCAGTTTAAGGCAGAACTCTGGAAACACCATATATTTT. It encodes CASSLRQNSGNTIYF.

This chain joins TRBV28 and TRBJ2-2, with a possible D match to TRBD1 (5 bases). Trimming left V 1 base short and J 6 bases short, with 9 bases between. CDR1 is MDHEN, CDR2 SYDVKM, per germline. The CDR3 runs to 14 residues. The CDR3 region is CASSLFGAAGELFF. Written as DNA, the CDR3 is TGTGCCAGCAGTTTATTTGGGGCAGCCGGGGAGCTGTTTTTT.